This T cell receptor beta chain was documented in a study of OX40 agonist ivuxolimab in advanced cancers. Study-level information: Patients were around 83% male with ages roughly 20 to 85, mean roughly 64.

Sequenced by immunoSEQ multiplex PCR; TCRdb stores in-frame clones only, minus some. The data contain approximately 59,000 clones, approximately 80% of them singletons. This clone showed up just a few times. Patients were excluded for autoimmune disease history or systemic immunosuppression. This clonotype originated in an adult with an advanced solid tumor such as melanoma, head and neck, liver or kidney cancer. Sequencing used CD4+ or CD8+ T cells sorted from blood, obtained in a trial of the OX40 agonist ivuxolimab.

The CDR3 is CASSEGQVGNTIYF. Written as DNA, the CDR3 is TGTGCCAGCAGTGAGGGACAGGTTGGAAACACCATATATTTT. The chain couples TRBV6-1 to TRBJ1-3; 8 bases match TRBD1. In germline, CDR1 is MNHNS, CDR2 SASEGT. The length of the CDR3 is 14 residues. Trimming removed 3 bases from V and 3 bases from J; junction bases left unmatched: 1.